This TCR beta chain was retrieved from a study of neurological immune-mediated disorders (dated by TCRdb to the late 2010s). About the full investigation: Among the approximately 34 multiple sclerosis patients, relapsing-remitting MS accounted for about 31 and secondary progressive MS accounted for 3. Longitudinal samples, technical triplicates and paired sorted CD4+ and CD8+ T-cell subsets, alongside PBMC samples, were included among the roughly 96 TCR-beta libraries. The cohort was made up of approximately 65 subjects, consisting of roughly 15 HAM/TSP patients, around 35 multiple sclerosis patients and 20 healthy controls. Peripheral blood TCR-beta repertoires from patients with HTLV-I-associated myelopathy (HAM/TSP), patients with multiple sclerosis, and healthy controls were compared in the study using UMI-based sequencing.

CDR1 and CDR2 are drawn from the germline V gene: SGHRS, YFSETQ. V has 3 bases trimmed and J has 4 bases trimmed; junction bases matching no gene number 3. The CDR3, cysteine through phenylalanine, is 15 amino acids long. Only the CDR3 DNA stays, 45 bases, in frame from base 1. This clonotype was counted ten times or more. What this receptor recognizes is not known. The sample holds no much larger clone one base away, and base qualities are not on file. On the study overall, not on this receptor specifically: TCR clonal expansion was highest in HAM/TSP patients and lowest in MS patients, with MS patients falling below even healthy controls. In a phylogenetic analysis, the repertoires of 18 out of 34 MS patients fell into a single cluster of related CDR3 sequences, pointing to a possible signature at the repertoire level. No clinical or MRI features were associated with the MS cluster, and the authors said that larger cohorts are needed. No identical CDR3 amino acid sequences were shared among expanded clones across subjects, suggesting private TCR-beta repertoires in all groups.

To synthesize cDNA, template-switch 5'RACE was performed with a primer carrying a 10-nucleotide random unique molecular identifier so that each TCR transcript was tagged. Every sequencing run yielded over 160 million TCR-beta sequences covering 15-18 subjects. The RNeasy kit was used for extraction of total RNA. The KAPA Real-time Library Amplification kit was used to amplify TCR-beta VDJ regions with primers for the TCR constant region and the 5'RACE anchor. Sample indexes and Illumina adaptors were added in a first PCR, after which library yield was increased in a second PCR. The roughly 650 bp TCR product was size-selected on a 2% E-gel SizeSelection system after Ampure bead purification. Library quality was checked on a Bioanalyzer, concentration was measured with Qubit, and libraries were quantified with the Kapa Library Quantification kit before pooling. An Illumina HiSeq 2500 sequenced the libraries paired-end 2 x 150 bp. To increase sequence diversity, roughly 23-30% phiX was spiked into each library pool. The study's processing was this. Quality-filtered reads were processed with the UMI-based MiGEC pipeline, and over 85% of raw TCR sequences were removed by the MiGEC pipeline during error correction. IMGT germline references were used for alignment of VDJ genes, and clonotypes were defined by a unique CDR3 amino acid sequence together with V-J genes. Clonal expansion, Shannon diversity and CDR3 relatedness were evaluated with VDJtools (CalcPairwiseDistances, ClusterSamples), while phylogenetic trees were built in CLCbio workbench. Using coefficient-of-variation modelling across technical triplicates, the study counted a clone as expanded if it had at least 8 unique UMIs. TCRdb reprocessed the public reads (quality trimming at Q25 with fastp, clone calling with MiXCR) and kept in-frame beta chains. Each entry merges the rows of one CDR3 protein and shows their most common DNA and genes. V and J calls and clone size were set by TCRdb, not the authors. In all, the sample holds over 65,000 distinct CDR3 sequences, and approximately 2.8% of those were seen once. Around 1.1% of the sample goes to the ten largest clones.

For unsorted PBMC libraries, 2 million PBMCs were used after storage in RNAlater at -80 degrees C until RNA extraction. Multiple sclerosis patients were enrolled in a US clinical protocol evaluating disease progression by magnetic resonance imaging. Peripheral blood was subjected to Ficoll-Hypaque density gradient centrifugation to isolate PBMCs, which were then cryopreserved in liquid nitrogen. Sequenced material: PBMCs. The source is a woman aged 25 to 39 with multiple sclerosis. Recombination joined TRBV5-1 with TRBJ2-1; the junction holds 11 bases that match TRBD2. The DNA is TGCGCCAGCAGCTACCTAGCGGGAGGATACAATGAGCAGTTCTTC. Its amino acids are CASSYLAGGYNEQFF.